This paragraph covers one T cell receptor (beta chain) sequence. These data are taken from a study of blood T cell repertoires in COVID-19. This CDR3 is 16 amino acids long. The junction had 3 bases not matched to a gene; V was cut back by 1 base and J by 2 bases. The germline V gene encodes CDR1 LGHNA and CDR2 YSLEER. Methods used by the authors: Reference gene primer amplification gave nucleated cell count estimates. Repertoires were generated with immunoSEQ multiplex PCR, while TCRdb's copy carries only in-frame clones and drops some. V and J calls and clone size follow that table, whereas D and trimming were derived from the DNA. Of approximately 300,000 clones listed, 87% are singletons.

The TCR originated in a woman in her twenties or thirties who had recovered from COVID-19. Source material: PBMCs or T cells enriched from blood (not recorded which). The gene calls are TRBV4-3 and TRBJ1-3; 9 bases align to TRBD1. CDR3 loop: CASSQGTGEAGNTIYF. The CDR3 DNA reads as TGCGCCAGCAGCCAAGGGACAGGGGAAGCTGGAAACACCATATATTTT.